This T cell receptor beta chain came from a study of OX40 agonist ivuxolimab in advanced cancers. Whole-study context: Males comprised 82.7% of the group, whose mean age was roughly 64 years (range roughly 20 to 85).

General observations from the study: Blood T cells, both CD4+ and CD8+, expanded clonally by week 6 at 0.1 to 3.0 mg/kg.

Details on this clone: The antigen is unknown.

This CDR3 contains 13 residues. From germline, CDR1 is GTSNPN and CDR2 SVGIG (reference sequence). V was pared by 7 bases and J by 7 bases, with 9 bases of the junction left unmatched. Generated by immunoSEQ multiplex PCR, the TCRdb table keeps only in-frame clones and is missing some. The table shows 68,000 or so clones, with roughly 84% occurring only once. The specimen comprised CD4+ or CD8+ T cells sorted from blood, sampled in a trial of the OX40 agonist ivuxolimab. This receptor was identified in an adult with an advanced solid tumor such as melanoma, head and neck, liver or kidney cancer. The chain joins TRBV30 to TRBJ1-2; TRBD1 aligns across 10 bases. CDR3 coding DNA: TGTGCCTCCAACGACAGGGGGCGGCGTGGCTACACCTTC. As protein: CASNDRGRRGYTF. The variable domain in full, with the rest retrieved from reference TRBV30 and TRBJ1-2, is SQTIHQWPATLVQPVGSPLSLECTVEGTSNPNLYWYRQAAGRGLQLLFYSVGIGQISSEVPQNLSASRPQDRQFILSSKKLLLSDSGFYLCASNDRGRRGYTFGSGTRLTVV.